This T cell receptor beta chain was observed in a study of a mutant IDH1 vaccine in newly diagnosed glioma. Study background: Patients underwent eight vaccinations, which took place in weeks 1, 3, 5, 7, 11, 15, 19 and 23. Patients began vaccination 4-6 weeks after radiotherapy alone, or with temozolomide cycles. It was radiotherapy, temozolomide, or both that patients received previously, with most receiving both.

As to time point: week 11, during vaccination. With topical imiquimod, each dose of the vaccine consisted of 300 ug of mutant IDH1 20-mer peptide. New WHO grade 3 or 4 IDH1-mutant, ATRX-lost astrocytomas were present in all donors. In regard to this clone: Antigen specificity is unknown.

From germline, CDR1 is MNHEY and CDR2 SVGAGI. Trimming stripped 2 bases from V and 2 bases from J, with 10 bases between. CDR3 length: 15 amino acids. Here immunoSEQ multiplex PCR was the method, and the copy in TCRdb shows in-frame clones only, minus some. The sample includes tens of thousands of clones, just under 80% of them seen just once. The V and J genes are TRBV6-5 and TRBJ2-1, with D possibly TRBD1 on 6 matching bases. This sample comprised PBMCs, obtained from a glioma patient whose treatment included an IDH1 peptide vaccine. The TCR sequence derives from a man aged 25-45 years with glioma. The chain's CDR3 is CASSYTGIPYNEQFF. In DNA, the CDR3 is TGTGCCAGCAGTTACACAGGGATTCCCTACAATGAGCAGTTCTTC.